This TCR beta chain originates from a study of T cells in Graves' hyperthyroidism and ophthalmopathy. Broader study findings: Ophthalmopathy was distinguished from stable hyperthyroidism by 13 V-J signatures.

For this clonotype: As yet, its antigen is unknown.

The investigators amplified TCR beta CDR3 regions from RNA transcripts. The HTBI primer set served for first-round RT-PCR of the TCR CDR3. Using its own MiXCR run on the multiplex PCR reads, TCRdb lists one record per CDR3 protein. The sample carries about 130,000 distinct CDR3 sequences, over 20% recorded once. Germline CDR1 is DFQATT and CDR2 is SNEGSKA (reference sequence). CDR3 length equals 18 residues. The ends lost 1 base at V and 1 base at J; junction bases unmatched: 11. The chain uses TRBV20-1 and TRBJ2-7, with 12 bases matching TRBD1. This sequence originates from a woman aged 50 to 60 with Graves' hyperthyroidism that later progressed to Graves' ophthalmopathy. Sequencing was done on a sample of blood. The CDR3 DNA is TGCAGTGCTAGAGTGGGGACAGGGGGCGGGGGGCTTTCCTACGAGCAGTACTTC. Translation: CSARVGTGGGGLSYEQYF.